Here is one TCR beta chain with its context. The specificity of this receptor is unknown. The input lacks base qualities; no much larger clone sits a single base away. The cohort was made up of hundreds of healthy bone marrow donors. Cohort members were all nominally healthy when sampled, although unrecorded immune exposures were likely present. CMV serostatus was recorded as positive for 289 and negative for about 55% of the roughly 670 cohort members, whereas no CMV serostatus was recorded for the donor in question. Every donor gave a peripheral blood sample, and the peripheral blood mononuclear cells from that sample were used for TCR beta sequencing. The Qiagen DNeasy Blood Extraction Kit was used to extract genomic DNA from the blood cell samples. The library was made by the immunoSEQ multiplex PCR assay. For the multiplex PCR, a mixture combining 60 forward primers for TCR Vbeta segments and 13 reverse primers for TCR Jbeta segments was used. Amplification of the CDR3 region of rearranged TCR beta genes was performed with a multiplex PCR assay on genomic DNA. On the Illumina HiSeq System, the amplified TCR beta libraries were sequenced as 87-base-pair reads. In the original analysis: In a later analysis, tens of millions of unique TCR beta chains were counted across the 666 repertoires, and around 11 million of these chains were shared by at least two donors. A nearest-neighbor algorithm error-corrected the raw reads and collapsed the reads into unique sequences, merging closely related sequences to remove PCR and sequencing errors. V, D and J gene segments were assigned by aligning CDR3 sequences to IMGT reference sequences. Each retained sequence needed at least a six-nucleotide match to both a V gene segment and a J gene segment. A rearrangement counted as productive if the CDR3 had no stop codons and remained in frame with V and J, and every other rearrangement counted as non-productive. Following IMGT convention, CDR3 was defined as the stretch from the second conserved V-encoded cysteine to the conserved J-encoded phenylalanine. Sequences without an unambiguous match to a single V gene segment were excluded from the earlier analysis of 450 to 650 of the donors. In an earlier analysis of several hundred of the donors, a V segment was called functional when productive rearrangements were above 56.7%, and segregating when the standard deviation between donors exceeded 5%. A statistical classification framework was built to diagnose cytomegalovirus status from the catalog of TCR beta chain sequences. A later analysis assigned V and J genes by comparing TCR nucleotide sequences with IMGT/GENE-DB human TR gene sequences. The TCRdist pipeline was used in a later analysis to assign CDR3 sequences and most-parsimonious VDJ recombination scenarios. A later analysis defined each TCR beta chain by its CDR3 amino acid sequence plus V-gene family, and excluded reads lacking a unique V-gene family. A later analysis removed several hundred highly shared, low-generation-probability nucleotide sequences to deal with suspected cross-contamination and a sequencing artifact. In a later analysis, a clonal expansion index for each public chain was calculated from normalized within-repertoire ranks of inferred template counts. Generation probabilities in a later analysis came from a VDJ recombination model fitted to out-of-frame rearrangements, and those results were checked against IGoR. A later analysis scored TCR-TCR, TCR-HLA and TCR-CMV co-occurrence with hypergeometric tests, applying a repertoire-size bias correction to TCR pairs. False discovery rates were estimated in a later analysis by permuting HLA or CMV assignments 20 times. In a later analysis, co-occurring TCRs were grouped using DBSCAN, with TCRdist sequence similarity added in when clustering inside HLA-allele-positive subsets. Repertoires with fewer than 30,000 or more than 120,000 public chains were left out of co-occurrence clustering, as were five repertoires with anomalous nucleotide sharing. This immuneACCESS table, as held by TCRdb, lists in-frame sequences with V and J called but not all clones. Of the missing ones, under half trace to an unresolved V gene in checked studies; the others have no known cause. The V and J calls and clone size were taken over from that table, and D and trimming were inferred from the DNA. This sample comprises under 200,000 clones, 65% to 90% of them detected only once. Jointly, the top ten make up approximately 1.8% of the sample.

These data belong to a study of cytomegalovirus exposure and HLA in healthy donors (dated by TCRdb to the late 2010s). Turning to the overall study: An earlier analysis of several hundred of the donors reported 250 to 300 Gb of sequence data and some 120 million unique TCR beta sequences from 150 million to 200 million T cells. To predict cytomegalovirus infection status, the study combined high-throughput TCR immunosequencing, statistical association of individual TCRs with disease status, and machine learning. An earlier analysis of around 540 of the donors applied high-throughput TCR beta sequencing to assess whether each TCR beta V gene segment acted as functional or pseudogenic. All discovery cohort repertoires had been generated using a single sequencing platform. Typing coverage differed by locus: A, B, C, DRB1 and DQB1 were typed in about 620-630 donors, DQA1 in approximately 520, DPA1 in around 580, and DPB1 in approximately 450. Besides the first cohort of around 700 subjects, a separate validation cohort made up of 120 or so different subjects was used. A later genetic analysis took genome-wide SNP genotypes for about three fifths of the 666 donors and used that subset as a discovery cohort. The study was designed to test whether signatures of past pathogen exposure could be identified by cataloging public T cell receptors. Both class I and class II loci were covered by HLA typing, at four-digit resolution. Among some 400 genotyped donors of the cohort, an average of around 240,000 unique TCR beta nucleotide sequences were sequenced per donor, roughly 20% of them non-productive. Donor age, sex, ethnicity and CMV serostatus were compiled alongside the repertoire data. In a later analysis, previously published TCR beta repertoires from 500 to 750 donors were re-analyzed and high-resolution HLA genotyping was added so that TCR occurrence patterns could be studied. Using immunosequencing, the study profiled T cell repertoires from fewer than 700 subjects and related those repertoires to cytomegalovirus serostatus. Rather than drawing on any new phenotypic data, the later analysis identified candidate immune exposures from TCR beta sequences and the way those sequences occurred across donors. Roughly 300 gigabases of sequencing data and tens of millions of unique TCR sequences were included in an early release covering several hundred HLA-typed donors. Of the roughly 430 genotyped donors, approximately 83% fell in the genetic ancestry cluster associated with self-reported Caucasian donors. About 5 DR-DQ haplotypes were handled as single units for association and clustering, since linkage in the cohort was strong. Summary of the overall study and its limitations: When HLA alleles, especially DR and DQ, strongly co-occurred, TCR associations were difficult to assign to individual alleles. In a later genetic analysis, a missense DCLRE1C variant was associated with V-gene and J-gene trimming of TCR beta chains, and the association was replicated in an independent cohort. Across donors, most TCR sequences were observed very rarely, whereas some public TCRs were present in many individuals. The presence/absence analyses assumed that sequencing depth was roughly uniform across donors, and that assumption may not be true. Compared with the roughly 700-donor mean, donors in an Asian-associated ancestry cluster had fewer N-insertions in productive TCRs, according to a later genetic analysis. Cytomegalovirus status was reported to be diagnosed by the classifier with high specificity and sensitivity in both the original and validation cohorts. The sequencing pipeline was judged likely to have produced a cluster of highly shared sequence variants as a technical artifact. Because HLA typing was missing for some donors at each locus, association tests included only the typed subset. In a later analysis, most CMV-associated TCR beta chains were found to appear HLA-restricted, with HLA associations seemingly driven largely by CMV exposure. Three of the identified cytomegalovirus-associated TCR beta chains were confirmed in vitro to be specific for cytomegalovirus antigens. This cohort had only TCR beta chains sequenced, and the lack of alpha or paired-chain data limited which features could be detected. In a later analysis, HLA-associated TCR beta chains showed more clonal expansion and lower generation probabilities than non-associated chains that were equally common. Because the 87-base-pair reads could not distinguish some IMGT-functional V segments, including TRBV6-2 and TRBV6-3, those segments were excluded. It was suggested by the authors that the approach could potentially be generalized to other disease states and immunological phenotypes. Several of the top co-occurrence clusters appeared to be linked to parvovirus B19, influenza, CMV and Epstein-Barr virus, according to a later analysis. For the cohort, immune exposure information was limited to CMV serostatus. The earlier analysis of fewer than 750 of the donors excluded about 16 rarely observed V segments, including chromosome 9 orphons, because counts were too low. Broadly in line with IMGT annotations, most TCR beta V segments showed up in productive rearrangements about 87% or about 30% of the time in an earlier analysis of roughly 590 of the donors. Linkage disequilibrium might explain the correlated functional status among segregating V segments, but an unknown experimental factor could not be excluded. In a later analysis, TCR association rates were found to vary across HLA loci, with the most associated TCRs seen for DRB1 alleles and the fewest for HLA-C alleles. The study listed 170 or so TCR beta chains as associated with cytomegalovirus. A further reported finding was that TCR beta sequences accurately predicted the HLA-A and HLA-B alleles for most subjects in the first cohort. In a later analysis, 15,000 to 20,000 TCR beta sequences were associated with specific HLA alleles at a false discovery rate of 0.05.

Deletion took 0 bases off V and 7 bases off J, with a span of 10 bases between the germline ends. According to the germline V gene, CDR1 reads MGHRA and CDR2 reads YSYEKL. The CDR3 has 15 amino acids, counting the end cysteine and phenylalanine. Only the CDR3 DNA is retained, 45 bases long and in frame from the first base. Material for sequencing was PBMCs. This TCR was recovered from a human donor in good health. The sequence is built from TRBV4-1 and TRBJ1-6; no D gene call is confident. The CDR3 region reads CASSQDRWSNSPLHF. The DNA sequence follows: TGCGCCAGCAGCCAAGATCGTTGGAGCAATTCACCCCTCCACTTT.